The table lists the clone carrying this T cell receptor (beta chain) with many counts. Antigen unknown. The record originates from a study of CD8+CD57+ T cells in acquired aplastic anemia. About the research overall: Around 3.2 ug was the average amount of DNA from sorted CD4+ and CD8+ cells. Healthy-donor CD4+ cells averaged about 10 million reads. Study findings and constraints: Roughly 28 was the count of CD8+ CDR3 sequences that patients shared with controls.

Template material for TCR beta VDJ and CDR3 profiling consisted of genomic DNA. MiXCR, run by TCRdb on the reads, gives a single entry per CDR3 protein. The data show about 420,000 distinct CDR3 sequences, 60% to 80% seen once. The germline gives CDR1 MNHNS, CDR2 SASEGT. The CDR3 is 14 amino acids. V was trimmed by 3 bases and J by 4 bases, leaving 13 bases between them. Source material: sorted CD4+, CD8+, or CD8+CD57+ T cells (not recorded which) from PBMCs. The TCR comes from a human donor in good health, serving as a control. The genes are TRBV6-1 and TRBJ2-7; tentative D call: TRBD1 (6 bases). CDR3 nucleotide sequence: TGTGCCAGCAGTGATAGGCAGGGGTTTTACGAGCAGTACTTC. Its protein product is CASSDRQGFYEQYF.